This T cell receptor (beta chain) was retrieved from a study of blood T cell repertoires in COVID-19. Turning to the study itself: Italy, Spain and the United States were the sources of the convalescent and acute COVID-19 samples. Nucleic acid was either cDNA or gDNA, and it came from T cells, B-cell-depleted T cells, or PBMCs.

As handled by the study authors: Nucleated cell counts were estimated from reference gene primer amplification. Measured with immunoSEQ multiplex PCR; TCRdb has only the in-frame clones, and not every one. The D gene and trimming were derived from the DNA, and the V and J assignments and clone size from that table. The sample has approximately 220,000 clones, over 75% seen once. CDR3 size: 15 residues. V was pared by 3 bases and J by 5 bases, with 5 bases of the junction left unmatched. Germline values: CDR1 ENHRY, CDR2 SYGVKD. Which cohort a participant joined came from the clinical history participants gave.

The sequence came from a woman between 40 and 55 years old with acute COVID-19. The sequenced sample was PBMCs or T cells enriched from blood (not recorded which). The chain combines TRBV10-3 with TRBJ2-5; 11 nucleotides align to TRBD2. This CDR3 is CAISEGTSGRETQYF. DNA for the CDR3: TGTGCCATCAGTGAAGGGACTAGCGGAAGGGAGACCCAGTACTTC.